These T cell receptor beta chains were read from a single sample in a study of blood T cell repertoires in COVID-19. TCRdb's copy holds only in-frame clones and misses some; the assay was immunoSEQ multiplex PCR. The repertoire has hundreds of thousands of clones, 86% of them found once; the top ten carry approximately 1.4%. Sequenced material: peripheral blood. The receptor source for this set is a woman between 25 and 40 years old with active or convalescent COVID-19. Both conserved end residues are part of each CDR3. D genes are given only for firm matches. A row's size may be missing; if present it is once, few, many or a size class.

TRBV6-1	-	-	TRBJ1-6	CASSEAVGGASPLHF	TGTGCCAGCAGTGAAGCGGTGGGAGGGGCTTCACCCCTCCACTTT
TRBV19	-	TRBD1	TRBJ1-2	CASSLGQGKDGYTF	TGTGCCAGTAGCCTGGGACAGGGGAAGGATGGCTACACCTTC
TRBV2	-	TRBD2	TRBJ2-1	CASSASGGEQFF	TGTGCCAGCAGTGCTAGCGGGGGAGAGCAGTTCTTC
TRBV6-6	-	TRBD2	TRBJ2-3	CASGIVAGDTQYF	TGTGCCAGCGGGATTGTAGCGGGGGATACGCAGTATTTT
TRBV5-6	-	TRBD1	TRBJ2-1	CASSLGQGVFEQFF	TGTGCCAGCAGCTTGGGACAGGGGGTTTTTGAGCAGTTCTTC
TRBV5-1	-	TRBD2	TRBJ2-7	CASSLGLAGVDEQYF	TGCGCCAGCAGCTTGGGCCTAGCGGGCGTCGACGAGCAGTACTTC
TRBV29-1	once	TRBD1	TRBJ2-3	CSVGYRGQGATDTQYF	TGCAGCGTTGGTTATAGAGGACAGGGGGCAACAGATACGCAGTATTTT
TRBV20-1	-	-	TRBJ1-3	CSASLGAGNTIYF	TGCAGTGCTAGTTTGGGGGCAGGAAACACCATATATTTT
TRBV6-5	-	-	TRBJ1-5	CASIGSNSNQPQHF	TGTGCCAGCATCGGGTCAAATAGCAATCAGCCCCAGCATTTT
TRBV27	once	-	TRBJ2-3	CASSFQESDTQYF	TGTGCCAGCAGTTTCCAGGAATCAGATACGCAGTATTTT
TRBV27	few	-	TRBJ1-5	CASSFRDQPQHF	TGTGCCAGCAGTTTCAGGGATCAGCCCCAGCATTTT
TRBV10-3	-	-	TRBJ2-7	CAISASSYEQYF	TGTGCCATCAGTGCCAGCTCCTACGAGCAGTACTTC
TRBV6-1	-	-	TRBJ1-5	CASSAGLGVPNQPQHF	TGTGCCAGCAGTGCGGGCCTCGGGGTTCCAAATCAGCCCCAGCATTTT
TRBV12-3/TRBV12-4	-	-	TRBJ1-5	CASSRAGPQHF	TGTGCCAGCAGCAGGGCCGGGCCCCAGCATTTT
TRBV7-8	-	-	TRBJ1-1	CASTKDSMNTEAFF	TGTGCCAGCACCAAGGACAGCATGAACACTGAAGCTTTCTTT
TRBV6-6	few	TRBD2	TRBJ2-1	CASSPSGAYNEQFF	TGTGCCAGCAGTCCTAGCGGAGCCTACAATGAGCAGTTCTTC
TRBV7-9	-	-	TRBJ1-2	CASSFTEGHGYTF	TGTGCCAGCAGCTTTACCGAGGGCCATGGCTACACCTTC
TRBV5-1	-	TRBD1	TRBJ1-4	CASSWDSGEKLFF	TGCGCCAGCAGTTGGGACAGCGGTGAAAAACTGTTTTTT
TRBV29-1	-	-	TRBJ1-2	CSVEEGGANYGYTF	TGCAGCGTTGAAGAGGGGGGAGCTAACTATGGCTACACCTTC
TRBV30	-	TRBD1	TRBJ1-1	CAWSWDSLNTEAFF	TGTGCCTGGAGCTGGGACAGCTTGAACACTGAAGCTTTCTTT
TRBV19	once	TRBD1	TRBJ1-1	CASSPRTGFANTEAFF	TGTGCCAGTAGCCCGAGGACAGGGTTTGCGAACACTGAAGCTTTCTTT
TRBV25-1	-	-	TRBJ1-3	CASSEGGGFSSGNTIYF	TGTGCCAGCAGTGAAGGGGGGGGCTTCAGCTCTGGAAACACCATATATTTT
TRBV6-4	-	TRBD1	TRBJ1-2	CASSAGQGDYGYTF	TGTGCCAGCAGTGCGGGACAGGGAGACTATGGCTACACCTTC
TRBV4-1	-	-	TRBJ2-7	CASSQDGGETTYEQYF	TGCGCCAGCAGCCAAGATGGGGGCGAAACGACCTACGAGCAGTACTTC
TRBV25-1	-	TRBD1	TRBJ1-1	CASSEGQGGNTEAFF	TGTGCCAGCAGTGAAGGACAGGGCGGGAACACTGAAGCTTTCTTT
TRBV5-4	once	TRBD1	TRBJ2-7	CASSFRDRGNGEQYF	TGTGCCAGCAGCTTCCGGGACAGGGGGAATGGGGAGCAGTACTTC
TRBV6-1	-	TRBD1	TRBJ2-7	CASSEMPGTGGYEQYF	TGTGCCAGCAGTGAAATGCCCGGGACAGGGGGCTACGAGCAGTACTTC
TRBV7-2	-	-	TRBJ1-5	CASSLGRNNQPQHF	TGTGCCAGCAGCCTGGGCAGAAATAATCAGCCCCAGCATTTT
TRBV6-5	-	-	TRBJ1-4	CATGGPYNEKLFF	TGTGCCACGGGGGGGCCTTATAATGAAAAACTGTTTTTT
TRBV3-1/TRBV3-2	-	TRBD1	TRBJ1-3	CASSRQGATGNTIYF	TGTGCCAGCAGCAGACAGGGGGCAACGGGAAACACCATATATTTT
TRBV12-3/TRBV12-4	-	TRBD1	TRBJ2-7	CASSPGTAYEQYF	TGTGCCAGCAGTCCCGGGACAGCCTACGAGCAGTACTTC
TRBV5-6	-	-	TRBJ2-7	CASSAALVSYEQYF	TGTGCCAGCAGCGCGGCACTAGTTTCCTACGAGCAGTACTTC
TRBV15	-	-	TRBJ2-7	CATSTFSGIDYEQYF	TGTGCCACCAGCACGTTCTCCGGGATAGACTACGAGCAGTACTTC
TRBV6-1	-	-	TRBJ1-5	CASSEGRGVRQPQHF	TGTGCCAGCAGTGAAGGGCGCGGGGTACGACAGCCCCAGCATTTT
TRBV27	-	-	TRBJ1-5	CASSLKGADQPQHF	TGTGCCAGCAGTTTAAAGGGAGCTGATCAGCCCCAGCATTTT
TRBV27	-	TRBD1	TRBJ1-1	CASSSGQVLNTEAFF	TGTGCCAGCAGTTCGGGACAGGTTTTGAACACTGAAGCTTTCTTT
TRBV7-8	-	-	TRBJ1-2	CASSLSGQQMGRGYTF	TGTGCCAGCAGCCTATCAGGACAGCAGATGGGTCGTGGCTACACCTTC
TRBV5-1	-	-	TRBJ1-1	CASSQGFQQAFF	TGCGCCAGCAGCCAGGGGTTTCAGCAAGCTTTCTTT
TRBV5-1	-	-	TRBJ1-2	CASSLEGNYGYTF	TGCGCCAGCAGCTTGGAGGGGAACTATGGCTACACCTTC
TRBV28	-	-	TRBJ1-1	CASRVRRQVNTEAFF	TGTGCCAGCAGGGTAAGGCGCCAGGTGAACACTGAAGCTTTCTTT
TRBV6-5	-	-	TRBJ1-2	CASRLEAVIYGYTF	TGTGCCAGCAGATTGGAGGCAGTTATCTATGGCTACACCTTC
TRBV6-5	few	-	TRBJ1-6	CASSYDPRGYNSPLHF	TGTGCCAGCAGTTACGATCCCCGAGGATATAATTCACCCCTCCACTTT
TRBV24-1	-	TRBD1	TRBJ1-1	CATSDRDRPNTEAFF	TGTGCCACCAGTGACCGGGACAGGCCAAACACTGAAGCTTTCTTT
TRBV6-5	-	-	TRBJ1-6	CASTQGGSPLHF	TGTGCCAGCACTCAGGGAGGTTCACCCCTCCACTTT
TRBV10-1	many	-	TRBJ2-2	CASSDGSNTGELFF	TGCGCCAGCAGTGACGGTAGCAACACCGGGGAGCTGTTTTTT
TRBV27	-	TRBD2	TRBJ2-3	CASSSQTSGGSTDTQYF	TGTGCCAGCAGTTCGCAGACTAGCGGGGGCAGCACAGATACGCAGTATTTT
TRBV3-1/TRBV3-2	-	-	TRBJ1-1	CASSQEVGMNTEAFF	TGTGCCAGCAGCCAAGAAGTCGGGATGAACACTGAAGCTTTCTTT
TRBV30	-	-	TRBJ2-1	CAWSAGTGINEQFF	TGTGCCTGGAGTGCGGGGACTGGCATCAATGAGCAGTTCTTC
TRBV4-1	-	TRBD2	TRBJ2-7	CASSQVGLAEKQYF	TGCGCCAGCAGCCAAGTGGGACTAGCTGAGAAGCAGTACTTC
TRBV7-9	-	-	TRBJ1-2	CASSPGHPNYGYTF	TGTGCCAGCAGCCCGGGACACCCGAACTATGGCTACACCTTC
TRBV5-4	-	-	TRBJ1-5	CASSLGENQPQHF	TGTGCCAGCAGCTTGGGAGAGAATCAGCCCCAGCATTTT
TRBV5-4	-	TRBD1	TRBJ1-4	CASSLSRGQGTNEKLFF	TGTGCCAGCAGCTTGAGCAGGGGGCAAGGGACTAATGAAAAACTGTTTTTT